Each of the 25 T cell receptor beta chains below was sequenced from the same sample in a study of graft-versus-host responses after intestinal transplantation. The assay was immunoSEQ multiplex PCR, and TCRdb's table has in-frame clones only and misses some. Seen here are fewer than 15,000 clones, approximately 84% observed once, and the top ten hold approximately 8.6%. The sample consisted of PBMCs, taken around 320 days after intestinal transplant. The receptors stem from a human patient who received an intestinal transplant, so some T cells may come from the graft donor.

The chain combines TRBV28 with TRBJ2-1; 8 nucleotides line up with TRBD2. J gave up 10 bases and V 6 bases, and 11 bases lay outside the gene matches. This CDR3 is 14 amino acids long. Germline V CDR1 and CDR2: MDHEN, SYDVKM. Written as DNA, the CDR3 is TGTGCCAGCAGGGGTAGCGGGGCTGCGGGGGAGCAGTTCTTC. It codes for CASRGSGAAGEQFF.

CDR3 bases: TGTGCCATCAGCGAACTAGCGGGGGGATTCGAAGATACGCAGTATTTT. Translated: CAISELAGGFEDTQYF. The chain carries TRBV10-3 and TRBJ2-3; 12 nucleotides align to TRBD2. Germline assignment: CDR1 ENHRY and CDR2 SYGVKD. The CDR3 runs 16 residues. Trimming cost V 6 bases and J 5 bases; bases outside gene matches: 9.

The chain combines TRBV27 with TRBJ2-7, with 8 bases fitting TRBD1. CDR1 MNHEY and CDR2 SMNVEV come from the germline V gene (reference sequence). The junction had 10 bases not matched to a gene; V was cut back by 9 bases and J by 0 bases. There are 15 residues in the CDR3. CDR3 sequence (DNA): TGTGCCAGTGCCATCTTGGACAGGGCCTCCTACGAGCAGTACTTC. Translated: CASAILDRASYEQYF.

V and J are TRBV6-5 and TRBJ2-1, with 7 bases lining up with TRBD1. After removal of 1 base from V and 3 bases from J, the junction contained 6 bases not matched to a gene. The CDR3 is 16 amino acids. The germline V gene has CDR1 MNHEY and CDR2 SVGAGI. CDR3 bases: TGTGCCAGCAGTTACTATCCGGGACAGAACTACAATGAGCAGTTCTTC. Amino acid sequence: CASSYYPGQNYNEQFF.

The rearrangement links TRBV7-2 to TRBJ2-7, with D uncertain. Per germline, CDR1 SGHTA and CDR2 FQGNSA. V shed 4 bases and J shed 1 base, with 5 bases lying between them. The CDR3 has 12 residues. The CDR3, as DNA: TGTGCCAGCAGCTCTTCGTCCTACGAGCAGTACTTC. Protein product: CASSSSSYEQYF.

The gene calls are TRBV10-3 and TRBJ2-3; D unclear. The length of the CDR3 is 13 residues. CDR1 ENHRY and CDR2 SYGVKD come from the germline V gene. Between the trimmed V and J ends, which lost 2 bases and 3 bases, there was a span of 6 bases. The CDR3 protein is CAISEATTDTQYF. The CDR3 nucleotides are TGTGCCATCAGTGAGGCGACAACAGATACGCAGTATTTT.

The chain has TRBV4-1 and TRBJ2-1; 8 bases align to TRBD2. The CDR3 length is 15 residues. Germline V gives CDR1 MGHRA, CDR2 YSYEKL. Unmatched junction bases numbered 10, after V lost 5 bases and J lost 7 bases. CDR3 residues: CASSTRAGAANEQFF. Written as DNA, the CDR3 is TGCGCCAGCAGCACGCGAGCGGGAGCCGCAAATGAGCAGTTCTTC.

CDR3 sequence (DNA): TGTGCCAGCAGCCTAGTGACAGGCGGAAATGAGCAGTTCTTC. Translation gives CASSLVTGGNEQFF. The J gene is TRBJ2-1, the V gene TRBV5-4; D perhaps matches TRBD1 (6 bases). Germline V gene lookup returns CDR1 SGHNT and CDR2 YYREEE (reference sequence). This CDR3 is built from 14 residues. V lost 4 bases to trimming and J lost 7 bases, with 15 bases between them.

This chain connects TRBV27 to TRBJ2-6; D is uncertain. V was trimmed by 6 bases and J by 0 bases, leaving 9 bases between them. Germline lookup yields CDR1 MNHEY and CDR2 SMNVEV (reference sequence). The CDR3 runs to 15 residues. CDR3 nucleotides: TGTGCCAGCAGGTCAGTACCCTCTGGGGCCAACGTCCTGACTTTC. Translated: CASRSVPSGANVLTF.

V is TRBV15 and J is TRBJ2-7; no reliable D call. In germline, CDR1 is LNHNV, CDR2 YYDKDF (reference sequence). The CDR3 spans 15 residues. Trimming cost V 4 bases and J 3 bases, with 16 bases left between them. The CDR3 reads CATSNQILGYYEQYF. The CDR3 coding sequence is TGTGCCACCAGCAATCAGATCCTGGGCTACTACGAGCAGTACTTC.

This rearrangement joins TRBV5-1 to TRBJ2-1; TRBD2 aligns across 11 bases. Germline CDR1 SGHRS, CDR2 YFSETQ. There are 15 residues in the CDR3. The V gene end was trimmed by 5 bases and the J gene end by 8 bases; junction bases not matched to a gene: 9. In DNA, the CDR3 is TGCGCCAGCAGTCTACTAGCGGGAGAAGCCCATGAGCAGTTCTTC. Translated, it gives CASSLLAGEAHEQFF.

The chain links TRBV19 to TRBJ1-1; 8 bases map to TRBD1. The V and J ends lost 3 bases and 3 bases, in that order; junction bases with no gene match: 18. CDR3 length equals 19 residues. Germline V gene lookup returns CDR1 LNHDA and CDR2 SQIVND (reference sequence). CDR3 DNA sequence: TGTGCCAGTAGTATGGGCCGGGACAGGTTATTCCTCCCCGACACTGAAGCTTTCTTT. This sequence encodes CASSMGRDRLFLPDTEAFF.

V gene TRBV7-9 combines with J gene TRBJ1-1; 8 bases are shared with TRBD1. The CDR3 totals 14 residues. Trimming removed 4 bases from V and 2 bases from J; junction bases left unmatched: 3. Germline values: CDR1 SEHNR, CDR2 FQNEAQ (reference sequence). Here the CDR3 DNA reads TGTGCCAGCAGCTCGACAGGGGTTAACACTGAAGCTTTCTTT. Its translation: CASSSTGVNTEAFF.

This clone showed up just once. The DNA of the CDR3 is TGTGCCAGCAGTTACATTACAGGGGCAGATGAAAAACTGTTTTTT. As protein: CASSYITGADEKLFF. The rearrangement uses TRBV6-5 and TRBJ1-4; TRBD1 agrees at 7 bases. V shed 2 bases and J 6 bases; nucleotides not matched to a gene: 6. The V gene's germline CDR1 is MNHEY and CDR2 SVGAGI. This CDR3 spans 15 amino acids.

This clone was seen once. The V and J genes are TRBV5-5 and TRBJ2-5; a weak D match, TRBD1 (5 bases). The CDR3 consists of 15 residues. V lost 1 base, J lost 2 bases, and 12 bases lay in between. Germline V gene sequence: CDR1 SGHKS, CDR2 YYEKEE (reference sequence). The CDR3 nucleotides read TGTGCCAGCAGCTTGAGGACAAGAAAGCAAGAGACCCAGTACTTC. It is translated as CASSLRTRKQETQYF.

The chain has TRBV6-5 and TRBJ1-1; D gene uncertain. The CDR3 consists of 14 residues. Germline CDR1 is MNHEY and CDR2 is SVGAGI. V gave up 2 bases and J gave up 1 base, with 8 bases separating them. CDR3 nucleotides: TGTGCCAGCAGTTACCGGCAGGCGAACACTGAAGCTTTCTTT. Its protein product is CASSYRQANTEAFF.

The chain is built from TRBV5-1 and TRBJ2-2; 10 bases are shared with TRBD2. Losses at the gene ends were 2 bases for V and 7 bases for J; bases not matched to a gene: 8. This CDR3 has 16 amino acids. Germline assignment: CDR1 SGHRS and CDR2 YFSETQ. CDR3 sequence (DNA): TGCGCCAGCAGCTTAAGCGGGAGGGCCCTCGGCGGGGAGCTGTTTTTT. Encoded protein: CASSLSGRALGGELFF.

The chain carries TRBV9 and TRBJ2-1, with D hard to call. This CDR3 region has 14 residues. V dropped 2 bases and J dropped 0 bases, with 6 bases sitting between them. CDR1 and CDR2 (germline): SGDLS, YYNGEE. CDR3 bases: TGTGCCAGCAGCGTCGGTCCCTCCTACAATGAGCAGTTCTTC. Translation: CASSVGPSYNEQFF. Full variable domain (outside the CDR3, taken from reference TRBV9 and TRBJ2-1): DSGVTQTPKHLITATGQRVTLRCSPRSGDLSVYWYQQSLDQGLQFLIQYYNGEERAKGNILERFSAQQFPDLHSELNLSSLELGDSALYFCASSVGPSYNEQFFGPGTRLTVL.

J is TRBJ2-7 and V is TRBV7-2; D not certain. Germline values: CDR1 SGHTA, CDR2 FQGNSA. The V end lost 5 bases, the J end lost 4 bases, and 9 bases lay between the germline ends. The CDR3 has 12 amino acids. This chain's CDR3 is CASSAIGYEQYF. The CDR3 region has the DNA TGTGCCAGCAGCGCGATCGGGTACGAGCAGTACTTC.

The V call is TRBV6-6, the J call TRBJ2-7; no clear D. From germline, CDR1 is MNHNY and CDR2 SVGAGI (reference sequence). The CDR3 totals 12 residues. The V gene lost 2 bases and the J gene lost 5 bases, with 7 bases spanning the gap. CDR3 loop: CASSYLGDEQYF. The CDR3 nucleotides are TGTGCCAGCAGTTACCTTGGAGACGAGCAGTACTTC.

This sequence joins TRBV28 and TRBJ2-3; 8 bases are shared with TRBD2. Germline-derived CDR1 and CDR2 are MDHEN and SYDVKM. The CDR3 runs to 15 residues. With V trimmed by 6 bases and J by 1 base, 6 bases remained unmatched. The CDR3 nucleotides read TGTGCCAGCAGCCCCCCTAGCGGGCGCACAGATACGCAGTATTTT. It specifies CASSPPSGRTDTQYF.

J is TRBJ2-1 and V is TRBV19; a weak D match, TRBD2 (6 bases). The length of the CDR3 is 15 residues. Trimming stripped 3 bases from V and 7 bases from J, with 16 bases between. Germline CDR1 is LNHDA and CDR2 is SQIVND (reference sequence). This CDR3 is CASSIWRDLRNEQFF. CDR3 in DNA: TGTGCCAGTAGTATCTGGCGGGACCTACGGAATGAGCAGTTCTTC.

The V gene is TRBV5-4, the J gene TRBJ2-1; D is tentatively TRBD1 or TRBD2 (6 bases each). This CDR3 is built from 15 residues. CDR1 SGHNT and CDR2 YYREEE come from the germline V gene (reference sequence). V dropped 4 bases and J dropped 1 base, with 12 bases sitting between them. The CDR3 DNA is TGTGCCAGCAGCAGGGGGGAGTGGTCCTACAATGAGCAGTTCTTC. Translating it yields CASSRGEWSYNEQFF.

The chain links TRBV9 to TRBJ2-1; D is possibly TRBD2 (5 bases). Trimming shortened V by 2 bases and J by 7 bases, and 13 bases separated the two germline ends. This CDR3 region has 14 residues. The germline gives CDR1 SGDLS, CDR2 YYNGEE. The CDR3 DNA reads TGTGCCAGCAGCGTCCGGGCTTGGGAGAATGAGCAGTTCTTC. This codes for CASSVRAWENEQFF.

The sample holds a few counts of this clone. The CDR3 region is CASSVLAGTGYEQYF. The CDR3 DNA sequence: TGTGCCAGCAGCGTTCTTGCCGGGACTGGCTACGAGCAGTACTTC. The rearrangement joins TRBV9 to TRBJ2-7; D perhaps matches TRBD2 (6 bases). This CDR3 has 15 amino acids. Germline assignment: CDR1 SGDLS and CDR2 YYNGEE. V dropped 2 bases and J dropped 3 bases, with 15 bases sitting between them. The variable domain in full, completed from reference TRBV9 and TRBJ2-7, reads DSGVTQTPKHLITATGQRVTLRCSPRSGDLSVYWYQQSLDQGLQFLIQYYNGEERAKGNILERFSAQQFPDLHSELNLSSLELGDSALYFCASSVLAGTGYEQYFGPGTRLTVT.